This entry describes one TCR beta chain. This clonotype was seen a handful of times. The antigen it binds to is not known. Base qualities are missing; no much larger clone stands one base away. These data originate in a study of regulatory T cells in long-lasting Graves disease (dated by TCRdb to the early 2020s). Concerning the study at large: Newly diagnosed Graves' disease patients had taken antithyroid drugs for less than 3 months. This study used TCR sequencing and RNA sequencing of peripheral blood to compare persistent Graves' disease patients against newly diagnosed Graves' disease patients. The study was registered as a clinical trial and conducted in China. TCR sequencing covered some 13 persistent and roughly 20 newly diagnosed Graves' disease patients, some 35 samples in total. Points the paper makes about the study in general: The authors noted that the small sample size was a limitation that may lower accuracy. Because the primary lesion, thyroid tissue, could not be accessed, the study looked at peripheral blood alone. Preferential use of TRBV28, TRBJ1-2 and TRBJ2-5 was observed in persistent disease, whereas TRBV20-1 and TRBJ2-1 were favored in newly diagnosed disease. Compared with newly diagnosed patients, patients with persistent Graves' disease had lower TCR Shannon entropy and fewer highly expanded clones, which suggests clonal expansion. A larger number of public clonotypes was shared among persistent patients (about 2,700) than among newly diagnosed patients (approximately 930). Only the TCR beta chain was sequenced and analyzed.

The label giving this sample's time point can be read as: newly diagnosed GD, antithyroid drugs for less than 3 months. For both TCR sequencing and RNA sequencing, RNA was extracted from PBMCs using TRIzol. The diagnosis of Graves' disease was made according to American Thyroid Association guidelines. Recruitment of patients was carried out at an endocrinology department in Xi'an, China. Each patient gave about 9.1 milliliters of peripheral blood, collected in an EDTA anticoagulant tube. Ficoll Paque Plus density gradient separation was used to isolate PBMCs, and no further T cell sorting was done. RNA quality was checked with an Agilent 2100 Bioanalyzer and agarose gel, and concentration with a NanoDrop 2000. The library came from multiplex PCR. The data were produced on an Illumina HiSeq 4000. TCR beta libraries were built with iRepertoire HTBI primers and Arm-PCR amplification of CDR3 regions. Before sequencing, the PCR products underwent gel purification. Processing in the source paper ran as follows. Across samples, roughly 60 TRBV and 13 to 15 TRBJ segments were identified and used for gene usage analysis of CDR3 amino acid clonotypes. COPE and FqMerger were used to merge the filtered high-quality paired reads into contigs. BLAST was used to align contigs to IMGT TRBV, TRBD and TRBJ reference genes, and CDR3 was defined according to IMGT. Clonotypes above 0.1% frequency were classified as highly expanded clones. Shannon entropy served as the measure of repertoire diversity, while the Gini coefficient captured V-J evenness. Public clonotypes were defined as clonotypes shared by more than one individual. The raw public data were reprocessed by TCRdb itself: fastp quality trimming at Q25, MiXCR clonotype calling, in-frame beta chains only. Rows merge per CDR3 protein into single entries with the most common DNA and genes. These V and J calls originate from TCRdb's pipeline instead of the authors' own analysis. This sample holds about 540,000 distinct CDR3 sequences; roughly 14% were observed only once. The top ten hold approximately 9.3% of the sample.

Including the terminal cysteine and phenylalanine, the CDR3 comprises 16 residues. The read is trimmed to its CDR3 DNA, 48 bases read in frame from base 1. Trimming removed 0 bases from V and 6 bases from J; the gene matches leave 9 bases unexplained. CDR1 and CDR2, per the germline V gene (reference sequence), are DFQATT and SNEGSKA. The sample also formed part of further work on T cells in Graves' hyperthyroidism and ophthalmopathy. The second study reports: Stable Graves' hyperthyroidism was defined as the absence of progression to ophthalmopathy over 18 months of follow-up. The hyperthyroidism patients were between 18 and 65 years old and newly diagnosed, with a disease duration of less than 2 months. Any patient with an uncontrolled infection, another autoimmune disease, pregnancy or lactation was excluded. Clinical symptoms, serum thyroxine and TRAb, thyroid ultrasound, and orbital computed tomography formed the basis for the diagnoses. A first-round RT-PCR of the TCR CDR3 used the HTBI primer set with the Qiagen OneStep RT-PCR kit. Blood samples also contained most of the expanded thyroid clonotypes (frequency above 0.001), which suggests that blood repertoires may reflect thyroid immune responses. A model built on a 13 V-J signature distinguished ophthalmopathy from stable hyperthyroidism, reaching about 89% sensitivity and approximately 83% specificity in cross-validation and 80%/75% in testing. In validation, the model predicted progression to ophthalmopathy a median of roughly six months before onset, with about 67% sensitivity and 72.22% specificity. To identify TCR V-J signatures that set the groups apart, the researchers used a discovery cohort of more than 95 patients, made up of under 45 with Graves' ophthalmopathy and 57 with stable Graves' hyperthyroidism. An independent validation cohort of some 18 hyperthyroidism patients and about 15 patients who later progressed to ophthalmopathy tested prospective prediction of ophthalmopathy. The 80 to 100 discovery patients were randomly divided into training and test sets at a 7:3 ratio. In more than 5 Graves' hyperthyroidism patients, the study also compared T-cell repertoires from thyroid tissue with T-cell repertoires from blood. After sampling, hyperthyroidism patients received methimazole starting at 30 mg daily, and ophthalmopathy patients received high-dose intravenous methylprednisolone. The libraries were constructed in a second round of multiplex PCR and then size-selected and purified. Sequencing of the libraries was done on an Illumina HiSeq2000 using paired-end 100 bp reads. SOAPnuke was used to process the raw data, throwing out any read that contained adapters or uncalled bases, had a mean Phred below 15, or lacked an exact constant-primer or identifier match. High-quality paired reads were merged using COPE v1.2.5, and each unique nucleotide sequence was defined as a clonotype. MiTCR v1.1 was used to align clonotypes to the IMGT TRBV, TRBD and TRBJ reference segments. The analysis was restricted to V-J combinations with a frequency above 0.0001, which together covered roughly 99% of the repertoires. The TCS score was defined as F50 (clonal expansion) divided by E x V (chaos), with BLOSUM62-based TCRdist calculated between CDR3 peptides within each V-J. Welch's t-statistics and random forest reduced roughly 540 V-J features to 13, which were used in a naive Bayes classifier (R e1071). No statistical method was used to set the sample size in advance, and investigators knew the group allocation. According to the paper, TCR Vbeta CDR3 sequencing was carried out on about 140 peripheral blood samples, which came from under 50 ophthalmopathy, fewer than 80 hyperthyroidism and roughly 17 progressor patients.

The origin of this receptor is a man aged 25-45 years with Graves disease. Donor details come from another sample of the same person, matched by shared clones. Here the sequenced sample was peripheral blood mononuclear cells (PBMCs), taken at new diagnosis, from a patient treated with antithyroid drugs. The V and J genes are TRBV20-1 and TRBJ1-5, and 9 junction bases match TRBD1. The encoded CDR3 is CSARDPRDRDGQPQHF. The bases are TGCAGTGCTAGAGATCCCCGGGACAGGGACGGTCAGCCCCAGCATTTT.